This T cell receptor (beta chain) was sequenced for a study of blood T cell repertoires in COVID-19 (dated by TCRdb to about 2020). In terms of the full investigation: Samples from collaborators originated in the United States, Italy and Spain and spanned both the acute and convalescent phases of COVID-19. Samples came from the ongoing ImmuneRACE study (first 160 participants) plus 1,254 subjects from 6 global collaborators. The prospective study material was composed of cDNA or gDNA derived from T cells, B-cell-depleted T cells, or PBMCs. The dataset comprised deeply sampled blood TCRbeta repertoires from subjects exposed to, actively infected with, or recovered from COVID-19. Nearly every sample came with metadata listing a de-identified subject ID, COVID-19 status, age in years and sex. Where HLA class I and class II types were available, the types were taken from metadata supplied by the sample provider, not from assay-based typing. A freely available public database, intended as a resource for researchers studying the immune response to SARS-CoV-2, is where the repertoires were released.

Study-wide findings and limitations: Clinical and demographic metadata were provided uncurated, with the amount varying by source and participant.

Collaborating institutions collected whole blood in K2EDTA tubes following their own protocols. For TCRbeta analysis, collaborators shipped samples in one of three forms: frozen whole blood, isolated PBMCs, or DNA extracted from either of those sample types. As concerns this clone: Its antigen is still unknown. No base quality information exists; no much larger clone differs at one position.

TCRbeta CDR3 regions were amplified from genomic DNA using the immunoSEQ Assay, a bias-controlled multiplex PCR. Regarding the original processing steps: The number of nucleated cells in each sample was estimated from the amplification of reference gene primers within the assay. To quantify the absolute abundance of each unique TCRbeta CDR3 rearrangement, sequence reads were collapsed and filtered. Productive Simpson clonality was computed per sample as the square root of Simpson's diversity index over productive rearrangements. Held by TCRdb, this immuneACCESS table contains in-frame sequences only and omits some clones. Under half of the omission traces to an unresolved V gene where checked; the cause of the rest is unknown. The V and J calls and clone size were taken over from that table, and D and trimming were inferred from the DNA. The sample yields over 150,000 clones; 70% to 85% were counted once. The ten largest clones capture 13% of the sample.

CDR1 and CDR2 are read off the germline V gene (reference sequence) as LNHDA and SQIVND. The junction carries 11 bases between V and J, which are trimmed by 6 bases and 5 bases respectively. From the cysteine through the phenylalanine, the CDR3 covers 13 amino acids. Only CDR3 DNA remains: 39 bases, in frame from the first base. This sequence uses TRBV19 and TRBJ2-1, and the D gene may be TRBD1, 6 bases matching. Input material: peripheral blood. The TCR originated in a human donor in a cohort sampled during active COVID-19. This receptor has the CDR3 CASSRDNDNEQFF. The sequenced DNA is TGTGCCAGTAGCCGGGACAACGACAATGAGCAGTTCTTC.